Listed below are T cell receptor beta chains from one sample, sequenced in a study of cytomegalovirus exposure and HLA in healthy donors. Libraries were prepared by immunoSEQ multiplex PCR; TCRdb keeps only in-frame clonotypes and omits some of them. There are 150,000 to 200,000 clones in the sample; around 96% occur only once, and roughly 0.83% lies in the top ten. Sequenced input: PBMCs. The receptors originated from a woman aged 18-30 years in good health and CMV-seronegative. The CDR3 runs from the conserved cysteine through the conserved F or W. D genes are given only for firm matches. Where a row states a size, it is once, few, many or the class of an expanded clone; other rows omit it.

DNA: TGCGCCAGCAGCTTCGGCACAGGGGTTGACTATGGCTACACCTTC
CDR3: CASSFGTGVDYGYTF
V: TRBV5-1
J: TRBJ1-2
D: TRBD1
size: .
length: 15

DNA: TGCGCCAGCAGCCAAACGATGGACAGGGTGAACACTGAAGCTTTCTTT
CDR3: CASSQTMDRVNTEAFF
V: TRBV5-1
J: TRBJ1-1
D: TRBD1
size: .
length: 16

DNA: TGTGCCAGTAGGCCCCCATACCGGGAGGCGGGGATATATAGCAATCAGCCCCAGCATTTT
CDR3: CASRPPYREAGIYSNQPQHF
V: TRBV19
J: TRBJ1-5
D: .
size: once
length: 20

DNA: TGCGCCAGCAGCCAAGTCTTTAGTAGATATAGCAATCAGCCCCAGCATTTT
CDR3: CASSQVFSRYSNQPQHF
V: TRBV4-1
J: TRBJ1-5
D: .
size: .
length: 17

DNA: TGCGCCAGCAGCTCTTTGACAGGGAAATACAATCAGCCCCAGCATTTT
CDR3: CASSSLTGKYNQPQHF
V: TRBV5-1
J: TRBJ1-5
D: TRBD1
size: .
length: 16

DNA: TGTGCCAGCAGTGAAGAGGGCAGGGTGGCCAACAATGAGCAGTTCTTC
CDR3: CASSEEGRVANNEQFF
V: TRBV2
J: TRBJ2-1
D: .
size: .
length: 16

DNA: TGTGCCAGCAGTGAACGGGGGGCCGGAGAAAAACTGTTTTTT
CDR3: CASSERGAGEKLFF
V: TRBV27
J: TRBJ1-4
D: .
size: .
length: 14

DNA: TGTGCCAGCGGAAGGGGGCCTAGCACAGATACGCAGTATTTT
CDR3: CASGRGPSTDTQYF
V: TRBV6-6
J: TRBJ2-3
D: TRBD1
size: .
length: 14

DNA: TGTGCCAGCAGCCTACGGGGGGCTGAAGCTTTCTTT
CDR3: CASSLRGAEAFF
V: TRBV11-3
J: TRBJ1-1
D: .
size: .
length: 12

DNA: TGTGCCAGCAGCCTTAGGACAGGGGTAGACTATGGCTACACCTTC
CDR3: CASSLRTGVDYGYTF
V: TRBV16
J: TRBJ1-2
D: TRBD1
size: .
length: 15

DNA: TGCGCCAGCAGCCCCATCGACAGGGGGGGCTACACCTTC
CDR3: CASSPIDRGGYTF
V: TRBV5-1
J: TRBJ1-2
D: TRBD1
size: .
length: 13

DNA: TGCGCCAGCAGCTTGGTGGGACTAGCGGGGGCTAACACAGATACGCAGTATTTT
CDR3: CASSLVGLAGANTDTQYF
V: TRBV5-1
J: TRBJ2-3
D: TRBD2
size: .
length: 18

DNA: TGTGCCAGCAGCGTACATTCCTGGGGTCAGGGTGATAATGAGCAGTTCTTC
CDR3: CASSVHSWGQGDNEQFF
V: TRBV9
J: TRBJ2-1
D: .
size: .
length: 17

DNA: TGCGCCAGCAGCAGCTCTCAGGGGTACGGCACTGAAGCTTTCTTT
CDR3: CASSSSQGYGTEAFF
V: TRBV4-3
J: TRBJ1-1
D: .
size: .
length: 15

DNA: TGTGCCACCAGCAGGGAAGTGGCAGGTACCTCCGAGCAGTACTTC
CDR3: CATSREVAGTSEQYF
V: TRBV15
J: TRBJ2-7
D: .
size: .
length: 15

DNA: TGTGCCAGCAGCAGGACAGGGTTAGGATATGGCTACACCTTC
CDR3: CASSRTGLGYGYTF
V: TRBV5-6
J: TRBJ1-2
D: TRBD1
size: .
length: 14

DNA: TGTGCCAGCAGCCAGGGGGACAAGGAATACAATGAGCAGTTCTTC
CDR3: CASSQGDKEYNEQFF
V: TRBV4-2
J: TRBJ2-1
D: .
size: .
length: 15

DNA: TGTGCCAGCAGTGACGGGACTAGCGGGGGGGCCGATACGCAGTATTTT
CDR3: CASSDGTSGGADTQYF
V: TRBV6-4
J: TRBJ2-3
D: TRBD2
size: .
length: 16

DNA: TGCGCCAGCAGCCAAGGAGCGTACCAAGAGACCCAGTACTTC
CDR3: CASSQGAYQETQYF
V: TRBV4-3
J: TRBJ2-5
D: .
size: .
length: 14

DNA: TGTGCCAGCGAACTTCTAGGCTACGAGCAGTACTTC
CDR3: CASELLGYEQYF
V: TRBV6-1
J: TRBJ2-7
D: .
size: .
length: 12

DNA: TGTGCCAGCAGCCGGGACTCCAACGCGGGACTGTTTTTT
CDR3: CASSRDSNAGLFF
V: TRBV14
J: TRBJ1-4
D: .
size: .
length: 13

DNA: TGTGCCAGCACCAGGGGGCGCGGCAATCAGCCCCAGCATTTT
CDR3: CASTRGRGNQPQHF
V: TRBV28
J: TRBJ1-5
D: TRBD1
size: .
length: 14

DNA: TGTGCCAGCAGCCAGGAGGGGGGGGTTAATGAGCAGTTCTTC
CDR3: CASSQEGGVNEQFF
V: TRBV5-6
J: TRBJ2-1
D: .
size: .
length: 14

DNA: TGCGCCAGCAGCCAATACGGACAGAACACTGAAGCTTTCTTT
CDR3: CASSQYGQNTEAFF
V: TRBV4-3
J: TRBJ1-1
D: .
size: .
length: 14

DNA: TGTGCCACCAGCAGAGAAGACAGGGGCGGGGCCCAGTACTTC
CDR3: CATSREDRGGAQYF
V: TRBV15
J: TRBJ2-5
D: TRBD1
size: once
length: 14

DNA: TGTGCCAGCAGTTTTGGGTCTAGCGGGTGGACCTCGGGCTACGAGCAGTACTTC
CDR3: CASSFGSSGWTSGYEQYF
V: TRBV27
J: TRBJ2-7
D: TRBD2
size: .
length: 18

DNA: TGTGCCAGCAGTGCCCCAGGTACCGGGGAGCTGTTTTTT
CDR3: CASSAPGTGELFF
V: TRBV6-1
J: TRBJ2-2
D: .
size: once
length: 13

DNA: TGTGCCAGCAGTTACGACAGGGACGAGCAGTACTTC
CDR3: CASSYDRDEQYF
V: TRBV6-5
J: TRBJ2-7
D: TRBD1
size: .
length: 12

DNA: TGCGCCAGCAGCTTGGTGACAGGGGGAGGCCAAGAGACCCAGTACTTC
CDR3: CASSLVTGGGQETQYF
V: TRBV5-1
J: TRBJ2-5
D: TRBD1
size: .
length: 16

DNA: TGTGCCAGCAGCCCCGTTTGGGGCAGTAATAATTCACCCCTCCACTTT
CDR3: CASSPVWGSNNSPLHF
V: TRBV27
J: TRBJ1-6
D: .
size: .
length: 16

DNA: TGTGCCAGCAGCTTAGGGACAGGGACCCTCCACTTT
CDR3: CASSLGTGTLHF
V: TRBV7-2
J: TRBJ1-6
D: TRBD1
size: .
length: 12

DNA: TGTGCCAGCAGCCCCCAGGCAGGGGCGTCGAATGGCTACACCTTC
CDR3: CASSPQAGASNGYTF
V: TRBV5-6
J: TRBJ1-2
D: .
size: .
length: 15

DNA: TGTGCCAGCAGACCAAAAGGGGCAGGGGGCGCATACGAGCAGTACTTC
CDR3: CASRPKGAGGAYEQYF
V: TRBV2
J: TRBJ2-7
D: TRBD1
size: .
length: 16